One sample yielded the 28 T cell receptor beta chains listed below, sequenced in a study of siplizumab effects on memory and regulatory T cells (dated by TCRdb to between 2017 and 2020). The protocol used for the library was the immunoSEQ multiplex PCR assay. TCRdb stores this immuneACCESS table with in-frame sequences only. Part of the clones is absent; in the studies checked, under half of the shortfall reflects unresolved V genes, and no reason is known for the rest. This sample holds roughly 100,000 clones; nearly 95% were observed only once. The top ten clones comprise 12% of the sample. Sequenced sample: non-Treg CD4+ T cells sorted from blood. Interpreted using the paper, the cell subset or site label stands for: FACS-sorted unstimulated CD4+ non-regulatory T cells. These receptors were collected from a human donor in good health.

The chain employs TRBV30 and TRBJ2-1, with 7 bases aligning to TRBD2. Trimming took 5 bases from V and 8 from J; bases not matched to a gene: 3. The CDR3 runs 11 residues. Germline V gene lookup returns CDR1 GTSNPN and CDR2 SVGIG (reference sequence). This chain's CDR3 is CAWGEGDEQFF. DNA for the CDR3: TGTGCCTGGGGGGAGGGTGATGAGCAGTTCTTC.

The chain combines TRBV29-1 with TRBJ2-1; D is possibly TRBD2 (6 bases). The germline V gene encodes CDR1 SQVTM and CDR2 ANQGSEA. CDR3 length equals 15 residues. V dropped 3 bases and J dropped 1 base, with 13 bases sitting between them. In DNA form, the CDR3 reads TGCAGCGTTGAGACTTCCGGGAGTTCCTACAATGAGCAGTTCTTC. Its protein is CSVETSGSSYNEQFF.

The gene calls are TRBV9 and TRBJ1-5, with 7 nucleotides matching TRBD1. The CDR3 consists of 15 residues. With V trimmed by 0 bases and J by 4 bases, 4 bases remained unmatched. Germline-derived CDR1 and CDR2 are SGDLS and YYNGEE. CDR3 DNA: TGTGCCAGCAGCGTAGGGCAGGGGGGAAATCAGCCCCAGCATTTT. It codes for CASSVGQGGNQPQHF.

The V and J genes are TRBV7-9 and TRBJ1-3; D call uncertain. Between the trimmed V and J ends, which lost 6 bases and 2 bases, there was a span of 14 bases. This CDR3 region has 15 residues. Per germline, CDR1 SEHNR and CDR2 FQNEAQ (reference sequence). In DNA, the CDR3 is TGTGCCAGCAGGCCTCATAGGACGACTGGAAACACCATATATTTT. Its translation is CASRPHRTTGNTIYF.

The CDR3 protein is CASSGSTKNIQYF. CDR3 nucleotide sequence: TGTGCCAGCAGCGGGTCGACCAAAAACATTCAGTACTTC. The genes are TRBV6-1 and TRBJ2-4; D ambiguous. V was clipped by 6 bases and J by 2 bases, with 8 bases between them. The germline V gene has CDR1 MNHNS and CDR2 SASEGT. This CDR3 is 13 amino acids long.

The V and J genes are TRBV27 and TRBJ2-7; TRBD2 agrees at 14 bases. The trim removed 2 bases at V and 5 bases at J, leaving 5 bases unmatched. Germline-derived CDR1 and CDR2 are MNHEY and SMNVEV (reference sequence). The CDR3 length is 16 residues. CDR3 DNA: TGTGCCAGCAGTTTAGGGACTAGCGGGAGATCCCACGAGCAGTACTTC. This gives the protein CASSLGTSGRSHEQYF.

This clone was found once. CDR3 sequence reads: CASSLAAESEQYF. The CDR3, as DNA: TGCGCCAGCAGCTTGGCCGCCGAATCCGAGCAGTACTTC. The chain employs TRBV5-1 and TRBJ2-7; D is unresolved. CDR3 length: 13 amino acids. Between the trimmed V and J ends, which lost 0 bases and 6 bases, there was a span of 10 bases. Germline assignment: CDR1 SGHRS and CDR2 YFSETQ.

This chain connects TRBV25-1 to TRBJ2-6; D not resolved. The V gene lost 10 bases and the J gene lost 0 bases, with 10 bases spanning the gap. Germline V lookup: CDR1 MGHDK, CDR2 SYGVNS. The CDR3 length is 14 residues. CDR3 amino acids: CANPVSSGANVLTF. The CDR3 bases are TGTGCCAATCCAGTAAGCTCTGGGGCCAACGTCCTGACTTTC.

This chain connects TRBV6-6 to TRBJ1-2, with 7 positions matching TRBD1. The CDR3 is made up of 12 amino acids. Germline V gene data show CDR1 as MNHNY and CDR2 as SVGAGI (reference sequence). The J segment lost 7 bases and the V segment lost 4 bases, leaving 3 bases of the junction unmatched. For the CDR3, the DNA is TGTGCCAGCAGTTTGACAGGGAGTGGCTACACCTTC. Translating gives CASSLTGSGYTF.

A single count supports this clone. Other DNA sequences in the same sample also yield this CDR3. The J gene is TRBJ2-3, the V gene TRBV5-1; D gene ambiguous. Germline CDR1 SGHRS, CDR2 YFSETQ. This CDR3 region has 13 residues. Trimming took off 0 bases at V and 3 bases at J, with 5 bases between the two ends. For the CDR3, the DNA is TGCGCCAGCAGCTTGGTTGTTACAGATACGCAGTATTTT. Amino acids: CASSLVVTDTQYF. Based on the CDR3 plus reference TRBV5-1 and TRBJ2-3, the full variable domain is KAGVTQTPRYLIKTRGQQVTLSCSPISGHRSVSWYQQTPGQGLQFLFEYFSETQRNKGNFPGRFSGRQFSNSRSEMNVSTLELGDSALYLCASSLVVTDTQYFGPGTRLTVL.

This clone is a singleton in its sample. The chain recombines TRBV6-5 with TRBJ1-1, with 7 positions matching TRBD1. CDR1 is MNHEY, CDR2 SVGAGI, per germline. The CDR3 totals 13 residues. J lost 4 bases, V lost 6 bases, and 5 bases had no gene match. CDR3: CASSQGEITEAFF. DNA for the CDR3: TGTGCCAGCAGCCAGGGGGAGATCACTGAAGCTTTCTTT.

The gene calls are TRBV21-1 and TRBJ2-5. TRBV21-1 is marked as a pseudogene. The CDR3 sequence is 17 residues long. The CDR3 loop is CASSPQSEGFWQETQYF. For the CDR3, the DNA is TGTGCCAGCAGCCCCCAAAGTGAAGGGTTTTGGCAAGAGACCCAGTACTTC.

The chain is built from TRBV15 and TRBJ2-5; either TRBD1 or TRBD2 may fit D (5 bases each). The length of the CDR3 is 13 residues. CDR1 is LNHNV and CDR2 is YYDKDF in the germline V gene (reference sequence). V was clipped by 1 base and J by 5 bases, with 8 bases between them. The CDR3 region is CATSRGGDETQYF. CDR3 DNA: TGTGCCACCAGCAGAGGAGGGGACGAGACCCAGTACTTC. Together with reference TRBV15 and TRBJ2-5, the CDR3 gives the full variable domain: DAMVIQNPRYQVTQFGKPVTLSCSQTLNHNVMYWYQQKSSQAPKLLFHYYDKDFNNEADTPDNFQSRRPNTSFCFLDIRSPGLGDTAMYLCATSRGGDETQYFGPGTRLLVL.

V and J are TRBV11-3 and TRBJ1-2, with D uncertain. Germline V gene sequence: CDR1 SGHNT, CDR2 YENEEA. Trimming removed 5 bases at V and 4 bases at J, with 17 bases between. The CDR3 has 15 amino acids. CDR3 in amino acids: CASSPSLSIGYGYTF. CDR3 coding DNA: TGTGCCAGCAGCCCTAGCCTGTCGATAGGCTATGGCTACACCTTC.

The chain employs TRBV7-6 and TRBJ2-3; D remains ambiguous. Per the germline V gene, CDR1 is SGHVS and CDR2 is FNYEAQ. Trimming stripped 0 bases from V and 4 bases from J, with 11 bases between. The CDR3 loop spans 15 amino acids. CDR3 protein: CASSLAGRSADTQYF. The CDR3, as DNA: TGTGCCAGCAGCTTAGCGGGCAGGAGCGCAGATACGCAGTATTTT.

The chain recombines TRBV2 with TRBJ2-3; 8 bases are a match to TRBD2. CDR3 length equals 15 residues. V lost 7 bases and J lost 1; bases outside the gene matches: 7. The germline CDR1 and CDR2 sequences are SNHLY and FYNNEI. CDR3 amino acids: CASNGAGEGTDTQYF. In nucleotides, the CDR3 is TGTGCCAGCAACGGAGCGGGAGAAGGCACAGATACGCAGTATTTT.

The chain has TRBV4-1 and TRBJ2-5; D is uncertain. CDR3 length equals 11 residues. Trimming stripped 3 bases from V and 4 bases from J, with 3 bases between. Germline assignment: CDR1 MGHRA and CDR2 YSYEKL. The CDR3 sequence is CASSQSETQYF. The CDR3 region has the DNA TGCGCCAGCAGCCAGTCAGAGACCCAGTACTTC.

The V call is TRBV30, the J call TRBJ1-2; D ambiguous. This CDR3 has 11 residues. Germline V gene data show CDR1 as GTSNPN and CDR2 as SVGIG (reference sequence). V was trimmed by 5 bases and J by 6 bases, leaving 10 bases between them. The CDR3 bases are TGTGCCTGGGGCCCAAATCATGGCTACACCTTC. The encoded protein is CAWGPNHGYTF.

Written as DNA, the CDR3 is TGTGCCAGCAGCTTACATAGGGAATCACCCCTCCACTTT. This codes for CASSLHRESPLHF. The chain combines TRBV7-2 with TRBJ1-6; unclear D gene. The CDR3 sequence is 13 residues long. The V and J ends lost 2 bases and 10 bases respectively, with 9 bases between them. The germline gives CDR1 SGHTA, CDR2 FQGNSA.

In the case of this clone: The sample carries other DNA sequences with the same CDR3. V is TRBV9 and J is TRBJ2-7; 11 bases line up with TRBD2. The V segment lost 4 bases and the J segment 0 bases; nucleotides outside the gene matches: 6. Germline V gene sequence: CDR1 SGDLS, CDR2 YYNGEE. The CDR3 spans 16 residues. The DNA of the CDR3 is TGTGCCAGCAGCCCTAGACTAGCGGGGAGCTCCTACGAGCAGTACTTC. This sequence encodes CASSPRLAGSSYEQYF.

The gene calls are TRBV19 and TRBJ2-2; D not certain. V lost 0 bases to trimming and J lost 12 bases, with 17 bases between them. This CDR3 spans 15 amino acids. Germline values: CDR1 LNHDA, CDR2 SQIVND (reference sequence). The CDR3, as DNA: TGTGCCAGTAGTATAGATCCAGCTACGAGAGAAAAGCTGTTTTTT. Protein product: CASSIDPATREKLFF.

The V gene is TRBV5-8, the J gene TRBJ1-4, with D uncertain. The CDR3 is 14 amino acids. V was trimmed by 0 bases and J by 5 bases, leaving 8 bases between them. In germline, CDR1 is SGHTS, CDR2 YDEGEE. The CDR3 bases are TGTGCCAGCAGCTTGGCGGTGCCAAATGAAAAACTGTTTTTT. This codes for CASSLAVPNEKLFF.

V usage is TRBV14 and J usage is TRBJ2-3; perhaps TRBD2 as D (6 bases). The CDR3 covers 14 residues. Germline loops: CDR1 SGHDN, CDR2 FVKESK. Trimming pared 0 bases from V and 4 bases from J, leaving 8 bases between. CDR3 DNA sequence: TGTGCCAGCAGCCAAGAATGGGGGGCAGATACGCAGTATTTT. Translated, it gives CASSQEWGADTQYF.

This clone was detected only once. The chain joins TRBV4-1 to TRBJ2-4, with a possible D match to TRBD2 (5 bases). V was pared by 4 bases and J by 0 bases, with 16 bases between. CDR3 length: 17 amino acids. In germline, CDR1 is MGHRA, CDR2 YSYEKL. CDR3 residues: CASSPTPRTLAKNIQYF. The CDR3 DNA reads TGCGCCAGCAGCCCCACCCCCCGGACTCTAGCCAAAAACATTCAGTACTTC.

The CDR3 bases are TGTGCCAGCAGTGGCACCGGGACTAGCGGGAGTTGGGCCGGGGAGCTGTTTTTT. Translated, it gives CASSGTGTSGSWAGELFF. The chain recombines TRBV25-1 with TRBJ2-2, with 14 bases matching TRBD2. V lost 4 bases, J lost 6 bases, and 10 bases stayed unmatched. There are 18 residues in the CDR3. Germline V gene sequence: CDR1 MGHDK, CDR2 SYGVNS.

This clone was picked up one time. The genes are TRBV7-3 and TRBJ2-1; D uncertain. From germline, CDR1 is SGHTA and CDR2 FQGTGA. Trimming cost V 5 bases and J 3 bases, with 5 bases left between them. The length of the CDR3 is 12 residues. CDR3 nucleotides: TGTGCCAGCAGCCAAGACTACAATGAGCAGTTCTTC. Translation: CASSQDYNEQFF.

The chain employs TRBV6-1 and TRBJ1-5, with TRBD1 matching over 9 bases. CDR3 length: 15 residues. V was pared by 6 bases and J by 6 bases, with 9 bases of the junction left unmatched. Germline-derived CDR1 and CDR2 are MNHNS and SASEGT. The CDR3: CASSSGTGSSQPQHF. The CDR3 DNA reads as TGTGCCAGCAGCTCCGGGACAGGGTCCAGTCAGCCCCAGCATTTT.

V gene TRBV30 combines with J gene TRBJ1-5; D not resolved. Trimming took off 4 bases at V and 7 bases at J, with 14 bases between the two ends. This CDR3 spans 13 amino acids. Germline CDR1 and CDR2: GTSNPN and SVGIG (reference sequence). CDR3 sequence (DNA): TGTGCCTGGATGGAGGGCCCGGGCCAGCCCCAGCATTTT. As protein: CAWMEGPGQPQHF.